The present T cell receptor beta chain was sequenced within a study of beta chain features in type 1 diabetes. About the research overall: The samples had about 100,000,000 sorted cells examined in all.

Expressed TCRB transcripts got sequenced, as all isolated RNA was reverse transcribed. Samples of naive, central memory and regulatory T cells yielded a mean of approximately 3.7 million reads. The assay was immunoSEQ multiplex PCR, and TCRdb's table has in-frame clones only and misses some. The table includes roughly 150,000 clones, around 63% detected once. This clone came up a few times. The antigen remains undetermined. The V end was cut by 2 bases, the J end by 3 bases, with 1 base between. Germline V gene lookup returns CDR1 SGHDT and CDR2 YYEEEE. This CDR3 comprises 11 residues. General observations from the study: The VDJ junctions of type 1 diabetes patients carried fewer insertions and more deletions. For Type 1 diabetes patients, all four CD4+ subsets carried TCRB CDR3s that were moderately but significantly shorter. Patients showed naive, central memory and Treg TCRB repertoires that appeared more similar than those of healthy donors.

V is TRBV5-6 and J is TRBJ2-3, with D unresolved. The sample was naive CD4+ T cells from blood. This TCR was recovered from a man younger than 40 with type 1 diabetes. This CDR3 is CASSFTDTQYF. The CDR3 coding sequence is TGTGCCAGCAGCTTTACAGATACGCAGTATTTT.